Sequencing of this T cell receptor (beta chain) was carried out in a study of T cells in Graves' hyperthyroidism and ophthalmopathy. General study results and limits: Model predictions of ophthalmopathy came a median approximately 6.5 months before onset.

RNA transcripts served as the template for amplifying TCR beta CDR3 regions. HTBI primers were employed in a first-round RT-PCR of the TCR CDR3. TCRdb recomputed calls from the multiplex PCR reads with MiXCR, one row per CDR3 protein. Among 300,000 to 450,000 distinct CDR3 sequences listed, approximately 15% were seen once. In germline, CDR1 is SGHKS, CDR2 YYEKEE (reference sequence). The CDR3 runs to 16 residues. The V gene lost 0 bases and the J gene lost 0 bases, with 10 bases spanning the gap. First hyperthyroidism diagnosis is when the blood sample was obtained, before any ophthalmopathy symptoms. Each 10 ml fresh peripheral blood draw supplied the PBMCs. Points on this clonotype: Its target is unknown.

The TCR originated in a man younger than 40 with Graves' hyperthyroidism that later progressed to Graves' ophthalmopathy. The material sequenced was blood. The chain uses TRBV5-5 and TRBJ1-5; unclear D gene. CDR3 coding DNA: TGTGCCAGCAGCTTGGGTCTGGTATATAGCAATCAGCCCCAGCATTTT. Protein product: CASSLGLVYSNQPQHF. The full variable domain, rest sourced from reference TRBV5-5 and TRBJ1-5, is DAGVTQSPTHLIKTRGQQVTLRCSPISGHKSVSWYQQVLGQGPQFIFQYYEKEERGRGNFPDRFSARQFPNYSSELNVNALLLGDSALYLCASSLGLVYSNQPQHFGDGTRLSIL.